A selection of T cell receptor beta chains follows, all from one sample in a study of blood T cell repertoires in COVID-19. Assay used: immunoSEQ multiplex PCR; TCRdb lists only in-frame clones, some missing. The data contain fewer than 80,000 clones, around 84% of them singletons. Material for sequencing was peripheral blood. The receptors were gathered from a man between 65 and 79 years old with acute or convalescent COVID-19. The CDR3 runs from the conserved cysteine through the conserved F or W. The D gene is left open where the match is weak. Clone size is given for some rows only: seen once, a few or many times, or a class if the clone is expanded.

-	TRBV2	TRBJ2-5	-	TGTGCCAGCAGTGGAGGACTACCACAAGAGACCCAGTACTTC	CASSGGLPQETQYF
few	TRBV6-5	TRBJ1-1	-	TGTGCCAGCTATCGGGTGAACACTGAAGCTTTCTTT	CASYRVNTEAFF
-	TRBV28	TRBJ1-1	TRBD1	TGTGCCAGCATCCGACAGGGGACCACTGAAGCTTTCTTT	CASIRQGTTEAFF
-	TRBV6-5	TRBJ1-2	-	TGTGCCAGCAGCGAGGTAGACAGGACTGGCTACACCTTC	CASSEVDRTGYTF
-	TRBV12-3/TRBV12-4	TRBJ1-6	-	TGTGCCAGCAGAAGCGTATCGAATTCACCCCTCCACTTT	CASRSVSNSPLHF
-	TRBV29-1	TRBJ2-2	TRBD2	TGCAGCGTTCCTCGGGGAAGCGGGGGGTCGGCCGGGGAGCTGTTTTTT	CSVPRGSGGSAGELFF
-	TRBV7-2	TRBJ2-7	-	TGTGCCAGCAGCTCCAGGGGACCCGGCGGGGACAGAACCTACGAGCAGTACTTC	CASSSRGPGGDRTYEQYF
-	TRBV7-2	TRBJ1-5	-	TGTGCCAGCAGCTTTGTGGGGGCCTCGGGACAGCCCCAGCATTTT	CASSFVGASGQPQHF
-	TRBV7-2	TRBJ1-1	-	TGTGCCAGCAGCCCAGTTGCTAACACTGAAGCTTTCTTT	CASSPVANTEAFF
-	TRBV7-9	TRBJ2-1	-	TGTGCCAGCAGCTCCTCGGGCTCCCGGGGGTTCTTC	CASSSSGSRGFF
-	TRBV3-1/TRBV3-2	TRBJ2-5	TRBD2	TGTGCCAGCACCCCTCGAGGAGCGGGGGGGCGAGAGACCCAGTACTTC	CASTPRGAGGRETQYF
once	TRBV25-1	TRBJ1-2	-	TGTGCCAGCAGGGATAGTGGAGGAGAAAACTATGGCTACACCTTC	CASRDSGGENYGYTF
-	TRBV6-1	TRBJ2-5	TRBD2	TGTGCCAGCAGTGACGGACTAGCGGGGTTCGGCGAGACCCAGTACTTC	CASSDGLAGFGETQYF
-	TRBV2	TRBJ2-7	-	TGTGCCAGCAGTCCGGGGGTGGTCTCCTACGAGCAGTACTTC	CASSPGVVSYEQYF
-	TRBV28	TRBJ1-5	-	TGTGCCAGCAGCCACCGATCCACGCTAAATCAGCCCCAGCATTTT	CASSHRSTLNQPQHF
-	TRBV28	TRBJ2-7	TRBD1	TGTGCCAGCAGTATTGGGACAGCTTTCTCCTACGAGCAGTACTTC	CASSIGTAFSYEQYF
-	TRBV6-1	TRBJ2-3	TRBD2	TGTGCCAGCAGTGAAGCAGGTGGCGGGGGAGGGACAGATACGCAGTATTTT	CASSEAGGGGGTDTQYF
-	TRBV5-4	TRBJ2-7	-	TGTGCCAGCAGCTTGGATGGACTGACATACCGCTCCCTGCACGAGCAGTACTTC	CASSLDGLTYRSLHEQYF
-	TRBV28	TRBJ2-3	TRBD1	TGTGCCAGCAGTTTTGGGACAGGCCTCCCAAGCACAGATACGCAGTATTTT	CASSFGTGLPSTDTQYF
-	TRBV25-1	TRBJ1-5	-	TGTGCCAGCAGTAGCACAGGCCCCGATCAGCCCCAGCATTTT	CASSSTGPDQPQHF
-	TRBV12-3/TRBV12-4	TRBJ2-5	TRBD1	TGTGCCAGCAGGCAGGGGGCCTTCTCCACATACTTC	CASRQGAFSTYF
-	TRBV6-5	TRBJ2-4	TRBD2	TGTGCCAGCCAGACTAGCGGGGGGGCCAAAAACATTCAGTACTTC	CASQTSGGAKNIQYF
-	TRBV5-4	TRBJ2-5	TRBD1	TGTGCCAGCAGTTCGGGGACAGAGCAAGAGACCCAGTACTTC	CASSSGTEQETQYF
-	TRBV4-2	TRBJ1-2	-	TGTGCCAGCAGCCAAGGACTGGACTATGGCTACACCTTC	CASSQGLDYGYTF
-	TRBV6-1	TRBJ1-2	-	TGTGCCAGCAGTGAAATTTGGCCCTATGGCTACACCTTC	CASSEIWPYGYTF
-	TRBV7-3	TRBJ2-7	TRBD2	TGTGCCAGCAGCTTCGAGCGGGGACCCTACGAGCAGTACTTC	CASSFERGPYEQYF
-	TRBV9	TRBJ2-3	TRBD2	TGTGCCAGCAGCGTAGGGGGTAGCGGGGCCACAGATACGCAGTATTTT	CASSVGGSGATDTQYF
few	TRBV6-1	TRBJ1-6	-	TGTGCCAGCAGTGATAACAGGGTTTTGGGGAATTCACCCCTCCACTTT	CASSDNRVLGNSPLHF
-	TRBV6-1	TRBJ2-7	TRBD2	TGTGCCAGCAGTGAACCGGGACTATCTTTCTACGAGCAGTACTTC	CASSEPGLSFYEQYF
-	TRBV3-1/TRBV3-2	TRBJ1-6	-	TGTGCCAGCAGCCCACGCGGGCCCATTAATTCACCCCTCCACTTT	CASSPRGPINSPLHF
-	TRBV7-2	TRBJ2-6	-	TGTGCCAGCGGCAAACCGTGGGGCAGGTCAGTCTCTGGGGCCAACGTCCTGACTTTC	CASGKPWGRSVSGANVLTF
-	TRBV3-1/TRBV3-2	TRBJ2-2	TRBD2	TGTGCCAGCAGCCAAGATTGGATTAGCGGGGGGGCCGGGGAGCTGTTTTTT	CASSQDWISGGAGELFF
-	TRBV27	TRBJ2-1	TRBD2	TGTGCCAGCAGTTTTTGGGCTAGCGGGGGATCTGAGCAGTTCTTC	CASSFWASGGSEQFF
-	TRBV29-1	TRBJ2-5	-	TGCAGCGCCTCAGGGCAGGGAATCGAGGAGACCCAGTACTTC	CSASGQGIEETQYF
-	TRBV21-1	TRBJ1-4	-	TGTGCCAGCAATGGGAGGGGTAATGAAAAACTGTTTTTT	CASNGRGNEKLFF
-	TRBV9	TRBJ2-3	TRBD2	TGTGCCAGCAGCGTCAGCGGGACCCAAGGAGATACGCAGTATTTT	CASSVSGTQGDTQYF
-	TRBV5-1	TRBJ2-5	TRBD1	TGCGCCAGCAGCGGTAGACAGGGTTCGATGGAGACCCAGTACTTC	CASSGRQGSMETQYF
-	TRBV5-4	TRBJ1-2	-	TGTGCCAGCAGCTTTATTGGCAGGGAAAACTATGGCTACACCTTC	CASSFIGRENYGYTF
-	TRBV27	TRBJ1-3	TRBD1	TGTGCCAGCAGTTCTCAGGGGGCTCGGAACACCATATATTTT	CASSSQGARNTIYF
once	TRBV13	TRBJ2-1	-	TGTGCCAGCAGCTTATGGGGAGTCTCTAATGAGCAGTTCTTC	CASSLWGVSNEQFF
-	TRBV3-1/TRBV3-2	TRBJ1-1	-	TGTGCCAGCAGCCCTGGAGGGCTAAGCGCTGAAGCTTTCTTT	CASSPGGLSAEAFF